Detailed here is one T cell receptor (beta chain). The germline V and J ends were trimmed by 5 bases and 2 bases, with 16 bases remaining between them. Germline V CDR1 and CDR2: MNHEY, SVGAGI. This CDR3 is 15 amino acids long. The data stem from a study of OX40 agonist ivuxolimab in advanced cancers. Study as a whole: Participants, 75% to 90% male, averaged approximately 65 years of age, ranging from roughly 23 to 90.

Method: immunoSEQ multiplex PCR; TCRdb's copy keeps in-frame clones and lacks some. The table records roughly 87,000 clones, approximately 91% of them present only once. This TCR derives from an adult with an advanced solid tumor such as melanoma, head and neck, liver or kidney cancer. The gene calls are TRBV6-5 and TRBJ2-7; D may correspond to TRBD1 or TRBD2 (5 bases each). Sequences were derived from CD4+ or CD8+ T cells sorted from blood, sampled in a trial of the OX40 agonist ivuxolimab. DNA for the CDR3: TGTGCCAGCAGTCGTTCCGGGACGGTGACCTACGAGCAGTACTTC. It translates to CASSRSGTVTYEQYF.